This paragraph reports one T cell receptor beta chain. Produced via immunoSEQ multiplex PCR; TCRdb's table is partial and in-frame only. The table records around 120,000 clones, approximately 82% of them present only once. This sample is part of a study of blood T cell repertoires in COVID-19. The germline CDR1 and CDR2 sequences are LGHDT and YNNKEL (reference sequence). J was trimmed by 4 bases and V by 4 bases; bases with no gene match: 10. CDR3 length: 16 amino acids. Sequencing was carried out using peripheral blood. The TCR originated in a man aged 25 to 40 with acute or convalescent COVID-19. The rearrangement joins TRBV3-1 (or the pseudogene TRBV3-2) to TRBJ2-1; the match to TRBD1 covers 7 bases. CDR3 sequence: CASSPYEGRGYNEQFF. The CDR3 DNA follows: TGTGCCAGCAGCCCATATGAGGGCAGGGGGTACAATGAGCAGTTCTTC.